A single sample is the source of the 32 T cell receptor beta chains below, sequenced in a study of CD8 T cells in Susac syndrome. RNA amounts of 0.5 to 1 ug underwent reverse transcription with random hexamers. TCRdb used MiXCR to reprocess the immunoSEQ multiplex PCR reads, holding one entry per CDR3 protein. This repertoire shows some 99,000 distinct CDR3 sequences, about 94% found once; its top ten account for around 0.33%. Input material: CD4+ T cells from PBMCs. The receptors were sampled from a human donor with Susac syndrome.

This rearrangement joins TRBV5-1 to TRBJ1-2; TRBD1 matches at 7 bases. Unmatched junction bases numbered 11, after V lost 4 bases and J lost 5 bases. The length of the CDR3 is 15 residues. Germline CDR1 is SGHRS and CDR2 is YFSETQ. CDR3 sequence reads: CASSPNHRGPYGYTF. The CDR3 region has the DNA TGCGCCAGCAGCCCAAATCACAGGGGCCCTTATGGCTACACCTTC. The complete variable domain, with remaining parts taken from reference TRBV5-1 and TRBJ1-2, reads KAGVTQTPRYLIKTRGQQVTLSCSPISGHRSVSWYQQTPGQGLQFLFEYFSETQRNKGNFPGRFSGRQFSNSRSEMNVSTLELGDSALYLCASSPNHRGPYGYTFGSGTRLTVV.

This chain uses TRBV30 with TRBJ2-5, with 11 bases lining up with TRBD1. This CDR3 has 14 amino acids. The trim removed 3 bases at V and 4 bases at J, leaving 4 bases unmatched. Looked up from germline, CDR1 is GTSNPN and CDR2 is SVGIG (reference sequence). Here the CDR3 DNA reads TGTGCCTGGAGGTGGACAGGGGGCTCAGAGACCCAGTACTTC. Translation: CAWRWTGGSETQYF. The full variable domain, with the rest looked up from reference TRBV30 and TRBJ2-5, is SQTIHQWPATLVQPVGSPLSLECTVEGTSNPNLYWYRQAAGRGLQLLFYSVGIGQISSEVPQNLSASRPQDRQFILSSKKLLLSDSGFYLCAWRWTGGSETQYFGPGTRLLVL.

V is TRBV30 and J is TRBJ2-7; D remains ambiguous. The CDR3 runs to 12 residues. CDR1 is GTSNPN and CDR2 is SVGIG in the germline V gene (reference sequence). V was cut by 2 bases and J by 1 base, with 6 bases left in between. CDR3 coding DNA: TGTGCCTGGAGTTCAGTTTCCTACGAGCAGTACTTC. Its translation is CAWSSVSYEQYF.

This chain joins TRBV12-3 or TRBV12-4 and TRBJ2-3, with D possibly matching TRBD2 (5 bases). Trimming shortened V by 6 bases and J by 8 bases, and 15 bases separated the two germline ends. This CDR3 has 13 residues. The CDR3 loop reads CASSGLLVATQYF. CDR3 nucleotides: TGTGCCAGCAGCGGGCTACTAGTGGCTACGCAGTATTTT.

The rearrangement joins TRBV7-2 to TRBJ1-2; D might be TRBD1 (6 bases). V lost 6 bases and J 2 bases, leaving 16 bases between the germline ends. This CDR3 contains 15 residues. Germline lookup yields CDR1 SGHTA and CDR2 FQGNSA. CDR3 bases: TGTGCCAGCAGACCCGATTCCGGACAGAACTATGGCTACACCTTC. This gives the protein CASRPDSGQNYGYTF.

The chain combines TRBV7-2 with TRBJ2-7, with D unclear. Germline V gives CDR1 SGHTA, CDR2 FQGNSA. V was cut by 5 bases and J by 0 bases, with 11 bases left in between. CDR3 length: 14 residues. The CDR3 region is CASSPGPVSYEQYF. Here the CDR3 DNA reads TGTGCCAGCAGCCCAGGACCGGTCTCCTACGAGCAGTACTTC. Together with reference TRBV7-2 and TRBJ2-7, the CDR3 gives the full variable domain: GAGVSQSPSNKVTEKGKDVELRCDPISGHTALYWYRQSLGQGLEFLIYFQGNSAPDKSGLPSDRFSAERTGGSVSTLTIQRTQQEDSAVYLCASSPGPVSYEQYFGPGTRLTVT.

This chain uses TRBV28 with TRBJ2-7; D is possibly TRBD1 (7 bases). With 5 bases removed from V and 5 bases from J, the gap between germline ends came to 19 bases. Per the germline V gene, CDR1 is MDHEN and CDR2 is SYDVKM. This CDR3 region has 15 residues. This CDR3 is CASSQNRGGRNEQYF. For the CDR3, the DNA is TGTGCCAGCAGTCAGAACAGGGGAGGTAGGAACGAGCAGTACTTC.

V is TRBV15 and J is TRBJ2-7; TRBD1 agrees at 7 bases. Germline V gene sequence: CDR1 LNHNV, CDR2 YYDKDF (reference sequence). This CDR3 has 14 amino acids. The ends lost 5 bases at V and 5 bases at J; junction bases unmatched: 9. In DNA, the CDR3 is TGTGCCACCAGCCCCTGGCAGGGGGACAACGAGCAGTACTTC. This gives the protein CATSPWQGDNEQYF.

Written as DNA, the CDR3 is TGTGCCAGCCAGGTGGGAAACACTGAAGCTTTCTTT. Amino acids: CASQVGNTEAFF. This chain links TRBV28 with TRBJ1-1; D gene unclear. V lost 8 bases, J lost 2 bases, and 9 bases lay in between. The CDR3 consists of 12 residues. Germline assignment: CDR1 MDHEN and CDR2 SYDVKM.

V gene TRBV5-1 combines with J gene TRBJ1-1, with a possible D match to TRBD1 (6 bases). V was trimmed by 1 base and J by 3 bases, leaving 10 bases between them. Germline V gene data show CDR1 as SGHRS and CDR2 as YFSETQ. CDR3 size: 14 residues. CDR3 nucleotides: TGCGCCAGCAGCTTGAGTTCAGGGGACACTGAAGCTTTCTTT. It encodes CASSLSSGDTEAFF.

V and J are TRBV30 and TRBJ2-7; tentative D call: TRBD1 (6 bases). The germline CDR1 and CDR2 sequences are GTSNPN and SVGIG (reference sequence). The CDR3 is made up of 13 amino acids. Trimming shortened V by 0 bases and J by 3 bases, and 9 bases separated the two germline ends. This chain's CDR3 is CAWSVGTHYEQYF. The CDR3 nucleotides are TGTGCCTGGAGTGTAGGGACACACTACGAGCAGTACTTC.

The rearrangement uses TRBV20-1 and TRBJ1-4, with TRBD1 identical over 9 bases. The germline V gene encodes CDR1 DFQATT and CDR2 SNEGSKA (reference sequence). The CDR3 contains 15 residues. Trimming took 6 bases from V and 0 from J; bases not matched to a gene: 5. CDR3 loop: CSAGQGSPTNEKLFF. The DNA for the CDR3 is TGCAGTGCGGGACAGGGATCACCAACTAATGAAAAACTGTTTTTT.

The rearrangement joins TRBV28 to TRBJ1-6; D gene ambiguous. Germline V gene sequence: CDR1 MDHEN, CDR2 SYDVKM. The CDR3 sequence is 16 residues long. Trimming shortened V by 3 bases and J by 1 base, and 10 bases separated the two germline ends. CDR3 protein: CASSLGSGSYNSPLHF. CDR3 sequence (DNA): TGTGCCAGCAGTTTGGGGTCTGGTTCCTATAATTCACCCCTCCACTTT.

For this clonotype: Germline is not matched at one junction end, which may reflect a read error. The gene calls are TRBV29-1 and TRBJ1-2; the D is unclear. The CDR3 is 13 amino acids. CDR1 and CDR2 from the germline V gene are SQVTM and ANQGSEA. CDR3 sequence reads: CSVEAFSGYGYTF. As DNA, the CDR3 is TGCAGCGTGGAAGCTTTTTCTGGCTATGGCTACACCTTC.

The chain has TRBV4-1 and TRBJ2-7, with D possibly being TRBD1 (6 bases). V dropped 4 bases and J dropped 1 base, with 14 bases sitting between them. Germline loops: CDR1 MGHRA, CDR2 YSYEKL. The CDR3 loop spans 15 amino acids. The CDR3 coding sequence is TGCGCCAGCAGCCGAACAGGGCCCCTATCCTACGAGCAGTACTTC. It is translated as CASSRTGPLSYEQYF.

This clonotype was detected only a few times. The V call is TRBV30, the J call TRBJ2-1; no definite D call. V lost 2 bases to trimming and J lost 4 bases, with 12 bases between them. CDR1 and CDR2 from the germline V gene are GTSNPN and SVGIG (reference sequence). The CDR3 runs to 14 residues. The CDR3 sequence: CAWSLVGKYNEQFF. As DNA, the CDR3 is TGTGCCTGGAGTCTCGTGGGGAAATACAATGAGCAGTTCTTC.

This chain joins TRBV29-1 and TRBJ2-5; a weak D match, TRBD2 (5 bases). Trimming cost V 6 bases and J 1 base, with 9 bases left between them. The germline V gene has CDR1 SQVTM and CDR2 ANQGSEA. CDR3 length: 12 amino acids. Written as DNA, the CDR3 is TGCAGCGTAGACGGGATCCAAGAGACCCAGTACTTC. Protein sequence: CSVDGIQETQYF.

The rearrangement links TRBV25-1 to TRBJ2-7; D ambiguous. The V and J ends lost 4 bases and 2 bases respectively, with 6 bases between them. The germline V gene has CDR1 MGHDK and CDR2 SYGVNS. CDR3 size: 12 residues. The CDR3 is CASSAGPYEQYF. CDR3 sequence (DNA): TGTGCCAGCAGTGCGGGCCCCTACGAGCAGTACTTC.

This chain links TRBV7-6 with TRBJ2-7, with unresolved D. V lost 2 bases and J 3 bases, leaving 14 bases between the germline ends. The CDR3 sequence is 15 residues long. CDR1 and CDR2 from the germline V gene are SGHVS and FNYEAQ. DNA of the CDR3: TGTGCCAGCAGCTTACAAGGACCCCTAGGCTACGAGCAGTACTTC. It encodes CASSLQGPLGYEQYF.

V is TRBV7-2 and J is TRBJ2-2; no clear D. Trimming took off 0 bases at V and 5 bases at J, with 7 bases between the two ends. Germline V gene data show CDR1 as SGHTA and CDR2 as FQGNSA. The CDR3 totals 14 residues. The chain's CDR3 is CASSLAGRTGELFF. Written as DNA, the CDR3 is TGTGCCAGCAGCTTAGCGGGAAGGACCGGGGAGCTGTTTTTT.

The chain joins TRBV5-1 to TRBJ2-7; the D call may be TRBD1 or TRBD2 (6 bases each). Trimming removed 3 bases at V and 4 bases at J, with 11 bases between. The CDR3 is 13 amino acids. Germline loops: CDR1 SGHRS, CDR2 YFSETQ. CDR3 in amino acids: CASSWGASYEQYF. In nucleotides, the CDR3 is TGCGCCAGCAGCTGGGGGGCGTCTTACGAGCAGTACTTC.

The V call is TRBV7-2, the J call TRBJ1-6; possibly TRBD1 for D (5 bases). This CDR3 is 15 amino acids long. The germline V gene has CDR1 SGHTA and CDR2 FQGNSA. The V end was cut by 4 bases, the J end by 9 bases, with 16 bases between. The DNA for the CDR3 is TGTGCCAGCAGCTCACCCGTCAGGGACCGTTCACCCCTCCACTTT. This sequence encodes CASSSPVRDRSPLHF.

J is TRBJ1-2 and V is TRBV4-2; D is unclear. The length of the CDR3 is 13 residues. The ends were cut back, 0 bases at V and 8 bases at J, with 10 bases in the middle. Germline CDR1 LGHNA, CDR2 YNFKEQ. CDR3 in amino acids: CASSQDRVIGYTF. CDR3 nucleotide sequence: TGTGCCAGCAGCCAAGATCGGGTCATAGGCTACACCTTC.

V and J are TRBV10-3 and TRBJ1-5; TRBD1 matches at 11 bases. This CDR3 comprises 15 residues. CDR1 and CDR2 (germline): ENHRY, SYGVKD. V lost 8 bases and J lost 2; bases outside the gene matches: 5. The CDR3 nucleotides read TGTGCCATCGGGACAGGGGGAATCGGCAATCAGCCCCAGCATTTT. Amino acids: CAIGTGGIGNQPQHF.

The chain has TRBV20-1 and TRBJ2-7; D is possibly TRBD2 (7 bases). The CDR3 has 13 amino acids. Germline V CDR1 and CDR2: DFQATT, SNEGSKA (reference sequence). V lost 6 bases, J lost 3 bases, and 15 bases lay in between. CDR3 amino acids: CSALGGADYEQYF. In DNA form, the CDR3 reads TGCAGTGCCCTTGGGGGGGCAGACTACGAGCAGTACTTC.

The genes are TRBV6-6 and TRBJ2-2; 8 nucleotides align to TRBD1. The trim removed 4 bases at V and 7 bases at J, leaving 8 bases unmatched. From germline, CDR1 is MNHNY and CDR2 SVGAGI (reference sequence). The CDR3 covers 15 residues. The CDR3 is CASSSRGQGNGELFF. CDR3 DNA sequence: TGTGCCAGCAGTTCCCGAGGACAGGGCAACGGGGAGCTGTTTTTT.

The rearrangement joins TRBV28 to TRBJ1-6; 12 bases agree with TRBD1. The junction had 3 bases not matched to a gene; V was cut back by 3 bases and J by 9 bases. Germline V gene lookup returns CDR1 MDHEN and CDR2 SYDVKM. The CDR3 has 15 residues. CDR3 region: CASSLGTGGVSPLHF. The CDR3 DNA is TGTGCCAGCAGTTTGGGGACAGGGGGCGTTTCACCCCTCCACTTT. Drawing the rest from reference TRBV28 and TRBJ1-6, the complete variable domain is DVKVTQSSRYLVKRTGEKVFLECVQDMDHENMFWYRQDPGLGLRLIYFSYDVKMKEKGDIPEGYSVSREKKERFSLILESASTNQTSMYLCASSLGTGGVSPLHFGNGTRLTVT.

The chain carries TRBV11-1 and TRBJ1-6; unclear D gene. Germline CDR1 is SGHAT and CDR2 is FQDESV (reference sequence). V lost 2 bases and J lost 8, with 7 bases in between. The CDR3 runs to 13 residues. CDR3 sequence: CASSLNSDSPLHF. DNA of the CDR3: TGTGCCAGCAGCTTAAACTCCGATTCACCCCTCCACTTT.

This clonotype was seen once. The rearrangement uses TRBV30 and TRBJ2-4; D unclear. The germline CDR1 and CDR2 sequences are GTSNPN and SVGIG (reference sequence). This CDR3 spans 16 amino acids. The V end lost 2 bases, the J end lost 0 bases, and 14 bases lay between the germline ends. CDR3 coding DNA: TGTGCCTGGAGTTTCTCTCCCGGCCAAGCCAAAAACATTCAGTACTTC. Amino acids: CAWSFSPGQAKNIQYF.

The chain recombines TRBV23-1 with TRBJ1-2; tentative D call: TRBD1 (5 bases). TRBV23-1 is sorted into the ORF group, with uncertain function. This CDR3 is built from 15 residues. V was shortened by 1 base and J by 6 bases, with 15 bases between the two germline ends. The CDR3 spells CASSQFLQVDHGYTF. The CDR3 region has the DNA TGCGCCAGCAGTCAATTCTTACAGGTCGACCATGGCTACACCTTC.

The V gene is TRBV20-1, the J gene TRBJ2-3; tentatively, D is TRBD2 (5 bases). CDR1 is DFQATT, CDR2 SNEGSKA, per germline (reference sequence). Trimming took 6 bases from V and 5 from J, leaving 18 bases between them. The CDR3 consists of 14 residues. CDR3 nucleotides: TGCAGTGCCGTGGGAAGAAAGAGCGGAGATACGCAGTATTTT. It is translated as CSAVGRKSGDTQYF.

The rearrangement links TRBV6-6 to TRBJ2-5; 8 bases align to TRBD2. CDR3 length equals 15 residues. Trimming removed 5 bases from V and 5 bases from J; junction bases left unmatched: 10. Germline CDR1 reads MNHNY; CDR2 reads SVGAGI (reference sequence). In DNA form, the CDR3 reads TGTGCCAGCAGTAGCAGCGGGGGTTTGAGGGAGACCCAGTACTTC. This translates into CASSSSGGLRETQYF.